Listed below are T cell receptor beta chains from one sample, sequenced in a study of cytomegalovirus exposure and HLA in healthy donors. The assay was immunoSEQ multiplex PCR, and TCRdb's table has in-frame clones only and misses some. Of approximately 200,000 clones in the sample, about 89% were seen once. Sample: PBMCs. The receptors derive from a woman between 18 and 29 years old in good health and CMV-seronegative. Each CDR3 is given with its conserved first and last residue. Each record gives: CDR3 length, J gene, clone size, D gene, V gene, CDR3 protein, CDR3 DNA. D genes are given only for firm matches. Some rows mark clone size as missing; the rest say once, few, many or name a class of expanded clone.

length: 13; J: TRBJ2-7; size: .; D: .; V: TRBV27; CDR3: CASSLTGAYEQYF; DNA: TGTGCCAGCAGTTTAACAGGCGCCTACGAGCAGTACTTC
length: 16; J: TRBJ2-1; size: .; D: TRBD2; V: TRBV5-1; CDR3: CASSTGLAGVYNEQFF; DNA: TGCGCCAGCAGCACGGGACTAGCGGGAGTATACAATGAGCAGTTCTTC
length: 17; J: TRBJ1-4; size: once; D: TRBD1; V: TRBV4-1; CDR3: CASSQDSLGTGGEKLFF; DNA: TGCGCCAGCAGCCAAGATTCTTTAGGGACAGGTGGAGAAAAACTGTTTTTT
length: 15; J: TRBJ1-2; size: few; D: TRBD1; V: TRBV7-9; CDR3: CASTQEGARSYGYTF; DNA: TGTGCCAGCACCCAAGAGGGGGCGCGGAGCTATGGCTACACCTTC
length: 14; J: TRBJ2-5; size: .; D: .; V: TRBV6-5; CDR3: CASSYSITSETQYF; DNA: TGTGCCAGCAGTTACTCGATTACTTCGGAGACCCAGTACTTC
length: 15; J: TRBJ1-6; size: once; D: .; V: TRBV7-9; CDR3: CASSLARDSRSPLHF; DNA: TGTGCCAGCAGCTTAGCACGGGATTCCCGGTCACCCCTCCACTTT
length: 15; J: TRBJ2-6; size: .; D: TRBD1; V: TRBV27; CDR3: CASSRQGAGANVLTF; DNA: TGTGCCAGCAGTCGACAGGGCGCTGGGGCCAACGTCCTGACTTTC
length: 15; J: TRBJ2-5; size: .; D: .; V: TRBV29-1; CDR3: CSVHREGTHRETQYF; DNA: TGCAGCGTGCACAGGGAAGGGACCCACAGGGAGACCCAGTACTTC
length: 16; J: TRBJ1-1; size: .; D: TRBD1; V: TRBV5-1; CDR3: CASSLEYGRGPGEAFF; DNA: TGCGCCAGCAGCTTGGAGTACGGCAGGGGGCCTGGTGAAGCTTTCTTT
length: 12; J: TRBJ1-2; size: .; D: .; V: TRBV28; CDR3: CATTDTSYGYTF; DNA: TGTGCCACCACCGATACGAGCTATGGCTACACCTTC
length: 13; J: TRBJ1-2; size: .; D: .; V: TRBV27; CDR3: CASRLAGAYGYTF; DNA: TGTGCCAGCAGGTTAGCTGGGGCCTATGGCTACACCTTC
length: 15; J: TRBJ1-4; size: .; D: .; V: TRBV28; CDR3: CASRRPAGSNEKLFF; DNA: TGTGCCAGCAGGCGTCCGGCAGGCAGTAATGAAAAACTGTTTTTT
length: 14; J: TRBJ2-5; size: .; D: .; V: TRBV30; CDR3: CAWSVYQTEETQYF; DNA: TGTGCCTGGAGTGTCTATCAGACAGAAGAGACCCAGTACTTC
length: 14; J: TRBJ2-3; size: .; D: TRBD2; V: TRBV30; CDR3: CAWSVAGGTDTQYF; DNA: TGTGCCTGGAGTGTAGCGGGAGGGACAGATACGCAGTATTTT
length: 16; J: TRBJ1-1; size: once; D: .; V: TRBV6-5; CDR3: CASSFGWGRRDTEAFF; DNA: TGTGCCAGCAGTTTTGGTTGGGGGAGGAGGGACACTGAAGCTTTCTTT
length: 17; J: TRBJ1-1; size: .; D: .; V: TRBV28; CDR3: CASYDVRFVGRNTEAFF; DNA: TGTGCCAGCTACGACGTAAGGTTCGTGGGGAGGAACACTGAAGCTTTCTTT
length: 18; J: TRBJ2-7; size: .; D: .; V: TRBV2; CDR3: CASSTTAGGPTDPYEQYF; DNA: TGTGCCAGCAGTACCACGGCAGGGGGGCCAACGGACCCCTACGAGCAGTACTTC
length: 15; J: TRBJ2-3; size: .; D: TRBD1; V: TRBV25-1; CDR3: CASSERGGPPDTQYF; DNA: TGTGCCAGCAGTGAAAGAGGGGGCCCTCCGGATACGCAGTATTTT
length: 13; J: TRBJ2-7; size: .; D: .; V: TRBV29-1; CDR3: CSARDSTRGEQYF; DNA: TGCAGCGCCAGGGACAGCACGCGGGGCGAGCAGTACTTC
length: 14; J: TRBJ2-7; size: .; D: TRBD2; V: TRBV19; CDR3: CASSHGRAGYEQYF; DNA: TGTGCCAGTTCTCACGGGAGGGCCGGGTACGAGCAGTACTTC
length: 17; J: TRBJ2-7; size: once; D: .; V: TRBV27; CDR3: CASSSLPRLSGYYEQYF; DNA: TGTGCCAGCAGTTCCCTCCCTCGACTTAGTGGTTACTACGAGCAGTACTTC
length: 14; J: TRBJ1-3; size: .; D: .; V: TRBV5-6; CDR3: CASTRSGTRNTIYF; DNA: TGTGCCAGCACCAGATCCGGGACACGTAACACCATATATTTT
length: 15; J: TRBJ2-7; size: .; D: .; V: TRBV6-1; CDR3: CASTPFGGANYEQYF; DNA: TGTGCCAGCACCCCCTTTGGGGGGGCGAACTACGAGCAGTACTTC
length: 13; J: TRBJ1-1; size: .; D: TRBD1; V: TRBV25-1; CDR3: CASREGARTEAFF; DNA: TGTGCCAGCAGGGAGGGGGCGCGGACTGAAGCTTTCTTT
length: 14; J: TRBJ2-7; size: .; D: TRBD1; V: TRBV10-2; CDR3: CASSEPGTVHEQYF; DNA: TGCGCCAGCAGTGAACCCGGGACAGTGCACGAGCAGTACTTC
length: 13; J: TRBJ1-2; size: .; D: .; V: TRBV9; CDR3: CASSEGGQDGYTF; DNA: TGTGCCAGCAGTGAGGGGGGGCAGGATGGCTACACCTTC
length: 11; J: TRBJ2-2; size: .; D: .; V: TRBV29-1; CDR3: CSASNTGELFF; DNA: TGCAGCGCATCGAACACCGGGGAGCTGTTTTTT
length: 16; J: TRBJ2-7; size: .; D: TRBD2; V: TRBV5-1; CDR3: CASSPRTSGRSHEQYF; DNA: TGCGCCAGCAGCCCGCGGACTAGCGGGAGGTCCCACGAGCAGTACTTC
length: 12; J: TRBJ1-1; size: .; D: .; V: TRBV30; CDR3: CAWTRGGTEAFF; DNA: TGTGCCTGGACGCGAGGGGGCACTGAAGCTTTCTTT
length: 14; J: TRBJ2-1; size: .; D: TRBD2; V: TRBV9; CDR3: CASSVLAENNEQFF; DNA: TGTGCCAGCAGCGTACTAGCGGAGAACAATGAGCAGTTCTTC
length: 16; J: TRBJ1-2; size: .; D: .; V: TRBV5-8; CDR3: CASSSWLSGSPWGYTF; DNA: TGTGCCAGCAGCTCCTGGTTGTCCGGGTCCCCGTGGGGCTACACCTTC
length: 13; J: TRBJ2-7; size: .; D: .; V: TRBV10-3; CDR3: CAISEGDSSEQYF; DNA: TGTGCCATCAGTGAGGGAGACTCGTCCGAGCAGTACTTC
length: 15; J: TRBJ2-6; size: .; D: TRBD1; V: TRBV7-3; CDR3: CASTPGGGGANVLTF; DNA: TGTGCCAGCACCCCAGGGGGTGGTGGGGCCAACGTCCTGACTTTC
length: 14; J: TRBJ2-7; size: .; D: .; V: TRBV6-6; CDR3: CASSQGPHGDEQYF; DNA: TGTGCCAGCAGCCAGGGCCCCCATGGGGACGAGCAGTACTTC
length: 12; J: TRBJ1-2; size: .; D: .; V: TRBV6-5; CDR3: CASRVGGYGYTF; DNA: TGTGCCAGCAGAGTGGGGGGCTATGGCTACACCTTC
length: 14; J: TRBJ1-2; size: .; D: .; V: TRBV9; CDR3: CASSLDRSNYGYTF; DNA: TGTGCCAGCAGCTTAGACAGGTCGAACTATGGCTACACCTTC
length: 11; J: TRBJ1-1; size: .; D: .; V: TRBV20-1; CDR3: CSASRQHEAFF; DNA: TGCAGTGCTAGTCGCCAACATGAAGCTTTCTTT
length: 14; J: TRBJ1-2; size: .; D: TRBD1; V: TRBV6-6; CDR3: CASSYLGTGHGYTF; DNA: TGTGCCAGCAGTTACCTCGGGACAGGGCATGGCTACACCTTC
length: 13; J: TRBJ2-2; size: .; D: .; V: TRBV30; CDR3: CAWSVLLTGELFF; DNA: TGTGCCTGGAGTGTTCTCCTCACCGGGGAGCTGTTTTTT
length: 15; J: TRBJ1-3; size: .; D: TRBD1; V: TRBV27; CDR3: CASSVQGLSGNTIYF; DNA: TGTGCCAGCAGTGTACAGGGGCTCTCTGGAAACACCATATATTTT
length: 13; J: TRBJ2-7; size: .; D: TRBD2; V: TRBV7-6; CDR3: CASSFGTSGEQYF; DNA: TGTGCCAGCAGCTTCGGGACTAGCGGCGAGCAGTACTTC
length: 14; J: TRBJ2-5; size: .; D: .; V: TRBV7-9; CDR3: CASSFPGTPGTQYF; DNA: TGTGCCAGCAGCTTCCCGGGAACCCCCGGGACCCAGTACTTC
length: 12; J: TRBJ2-5; size: .; D: .; V: TRBV30; CDR3: CAWNRGQETQYF; DNA: TGTGCCTGGAATAGAGGGCAAGAGACCCAGTACTTC
length: 15; J: TRBJ2-2; size: .; D: .; V: TRBV6-5; CDR3: CASTSGVRNTGELFF; DNA: TGTGCCAGCACCTCCGGGGTCAGAAACACCGGGGAGCTGTTTTTT
length: 16; J: TRBJ2-7; size: .; D: TRBD2; V: TRBV15; CDR3: CATSRDALAGSYEQYF; DNA: TGTGCCACCAGCAGAGACGCACTAGCGGGATCCTACGAGCAGTACTTC
length: 15; J: TRBJ1-1; size: once; D: TRBD1; V: TRBV9; CDR3: CASSVVGGLYTEAFF; DNA: TGTGCCAGCAGCGTAGTAGGGGGCTTGTACACTGAAGCTTTCTTT
length: 15; J: TRBJ2-1; size: .; D: TRBD2; V: TRBV6-1; CDR3: CASSEARLAYSEQFF; DNA: TGTGCCAGCAGTGAAGCGCGACTAGCGTATAGTGAGCAGTTCTTC
length: 15; J: TRBJ1-1; size: .; D: .; V: TRBV7-9; CDR3: CASSLGAGVGTEAFF; DNA: TGTGCCAGCAGCTTAGGGGCGGGAGTAGGGACTGAAGCTTTCTTT
length: 16; J: TRBJ1-5; size: .; D: TRBD1; V: TRBV7-9; CDR3: CASSLGQGVGNQPQHF; DNA: TGTGCCAGCAGCTTGGGGCAGGGGGTAGGAAATCAGCCCCAGCATTTT
length: 15; J: TRBJ2-7; size: .; D: .; V: TRBV6-5; CDR3: CASSYRLGSSYEQYF; DNA: TGTGCCAGCAGTTACCGACTAGGCTCCTCCTACGAGCAGTACTTC
length: 15; J: TRBJ2-7; size: .; D: TRBD2; V: TRBV19; CDR3: CASSFSGAGSYEQYF; DNA: TGTGCCAGTAGTTTTAGCGGGGCGGGCTCCTACGAGCAGTACTTC
length: 14; J: TRBJ2-3; size: .; D: TRBD1; V: TRBV5-1; CDR3: CASSLGTGEDTQYF; DNA: TGCGCCAGCAGCTTGGGCACAGGGGAAGATACGCAGTATTTT
length: 15; J: TRBJ1-1; size: .; D: .; V: TRBV6-5; CDR3: CASSSNPRGNTEAFF; DNA: TGTGCCAGCAGTTCCAACCCTAGAGGTAACACTGAAGCTTTCTTT